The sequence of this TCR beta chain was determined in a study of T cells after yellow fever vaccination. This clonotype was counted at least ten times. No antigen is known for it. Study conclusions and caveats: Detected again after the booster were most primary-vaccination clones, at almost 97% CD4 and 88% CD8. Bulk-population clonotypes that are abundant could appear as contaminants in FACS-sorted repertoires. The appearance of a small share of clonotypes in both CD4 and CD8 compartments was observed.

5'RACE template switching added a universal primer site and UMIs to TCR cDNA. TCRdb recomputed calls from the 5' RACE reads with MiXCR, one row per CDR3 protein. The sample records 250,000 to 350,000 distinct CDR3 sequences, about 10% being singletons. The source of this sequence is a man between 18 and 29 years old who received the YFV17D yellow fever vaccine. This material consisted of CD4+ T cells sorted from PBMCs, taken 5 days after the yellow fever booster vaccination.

The CDR3, as DNA: TGTGCCAGCTTGGGACAGGCGAACACTGAAGCTTTCTTT. Protein product: CASLGQANTEAFF. The genes are TRBV5-4 and TRBJ1-1; 8 bases agree with TRBD1. Germline V gene sequence: CDR1 SGHNT, CDR2 YYREEE (reference sequence). The CDR3 sequence is 13 residues long. After removal of 7 bases from V and 1 base from J, the junction contained 3 bases not matched to a gene.